The 2 T cell receptor beta chains given below trace back to one sample, sequenced in a study of cytomegalovirus exposure and HLA in healthy donors. The PCR was carried out with 60 Vbeta primers and 13 Jbeta primers. Clones were read by immunoSEQ multiplex PCR, and TCRdb kept only the in-frame ones, dropping some. The sample carries about 200,000 clones, around 83% recorded once. Material: PBMCs. These receptors were obtained from a woman aged 45-59 years in good health and CMV-seropositive.

The chain is built from TRBV11-2 and TRBJ2-2, with D possibly being TRBD2 (5 bases). The CDR3 covers 14 residues. The germline CDR1 and CDR2 sequences are SGHAT and FQNNGV. V was trimmed by 5 bases and J by 9 bases, leaving 16 bases between them. The CDR3 spells CASSPRGRPRELFF. CDR3 sequence (DNA): TGTGCCAGCAGCCCCCGAGGGAGACCGAGGGAGCTGTTTTTT.

This sequence joins TRBV5-6 and TRBJ1-4; 10 bases align to TRBD1. CDR3 size: 17 residues. Germline assignment: CDR1 SGHDT and CDR2 YYEEEE. With 3 bases clipped from V and 7 bases from J, the junction kept 12 bases outside the gene matches. CDR3 residues: CASSSVLDRGSGEKLFF. Here the CDR3 DNA reads TGTGCCAGCAGCTCGGTGCTGGACAGGGGGAGTGGTGAAAAACTGTTTTTT. Using reference TRBV5-6 and TRBJ1-4 for the parts outside the CDR3, the full variable domain is DAGVTQSPTHLIKTRGQQVTLRCSPKSGHDTVSWYQQALGQGPQFIFQYYEEEERQRGNFPDRFSGHQFPNYSSELNVNALLLGDSALYLCASSSVLDRGSGEKLFFGSGTQLSVL.